Listed here is a single T cell receptor (beta chain). V shed 7 bases, J shed 11 bases, and the junction held 4 bases outside the gene matches. From germline, CDR1 is SGHRS and CDR2 YFSETQ. The CDR3 contains 10 residues. Clones were read by immunoSEQ multiplex PCR, and TCRdb kept only the in-frame ones, dropping some. The sample yields over 70,000 clones, approximately 94% seen once. The data derive from a study of T cell changes during pregnancy in multiple sclerosis. This clonotype originated in a female donor with multiple sclerosis, enrolled in a pregnancy study. V is TRBV5-1 and J is TRBJ1-1; TRBD1 matches at 8 bases. This sample comprised peripheral blood, obtained in the third trimester of pregnancy. The CDR3 nucleotides read TGCGCCAGCCGGGGGGACAGGGCTTTCTTT. Translation gives CASRGDRAFF.